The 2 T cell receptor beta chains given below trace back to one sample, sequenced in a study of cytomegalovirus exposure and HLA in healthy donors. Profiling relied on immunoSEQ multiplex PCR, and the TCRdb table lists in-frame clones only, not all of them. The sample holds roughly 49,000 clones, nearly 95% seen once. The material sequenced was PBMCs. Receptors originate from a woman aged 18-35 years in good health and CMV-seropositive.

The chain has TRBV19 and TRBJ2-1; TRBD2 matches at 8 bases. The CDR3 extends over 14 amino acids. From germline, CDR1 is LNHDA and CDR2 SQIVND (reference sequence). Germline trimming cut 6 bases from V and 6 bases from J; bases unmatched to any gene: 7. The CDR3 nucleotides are TGTGCCAGTAGAACGGGGGGGACTACCAATGAGCAGTTCTTC. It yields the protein CASRTGGTTNEQFF.

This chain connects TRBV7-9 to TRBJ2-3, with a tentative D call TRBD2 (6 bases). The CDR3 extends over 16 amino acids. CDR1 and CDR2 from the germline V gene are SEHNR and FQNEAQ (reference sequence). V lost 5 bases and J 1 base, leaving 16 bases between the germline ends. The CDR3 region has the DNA TGTGCCAGCAGCATCAGCCGGACGGGGGGCACAGATACGCAGTATTTT. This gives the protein CASSISRTGGTDTQYF.